The clone carrying this T cell receptor (beta chain) was found many times. The antigen is not known. Amplification of TCR beta CDR3 regions was performed using RNA transcripts as template. HTBI primers were the set used in a first-round RT-PCR of the TCR CDR3. Each CDR3 protein is one row after TCRdb ran MiXCR on the multiplex PCR reads. The table lists a few hundred thousand distinct CDR3 sequences, roughly a sixth of them singletons. Looked up from germline, CDR1 is SGDLS and CDR2 is YYNGEE. This CDR3 is built from 14 residues. Between the trimmed V and J ends, which lost 4 bases and 4 bases, there was a span of 14 bases. These data are taken from a study of T cells in Graves' hyperthyroidism and ophthalmopathy. Study conclusions and caveats: A model of 13 V-J features distinguished ophthalmopathy from stable hyperthyroidism.

Sequencing used blood. This clonotype originated in a woman aged 40-49 years with Graves' ophthalmopathy. The genes are TRBV9 and TRBJ1-1; D is ambiguous. CDR3 amino acids: CASSTSPFSTEAFF. CDR3 nucleotide sequence: TGTGCCAGCAGCACATCTCCCTTTTCCACTGAAGCTTTCTTT.